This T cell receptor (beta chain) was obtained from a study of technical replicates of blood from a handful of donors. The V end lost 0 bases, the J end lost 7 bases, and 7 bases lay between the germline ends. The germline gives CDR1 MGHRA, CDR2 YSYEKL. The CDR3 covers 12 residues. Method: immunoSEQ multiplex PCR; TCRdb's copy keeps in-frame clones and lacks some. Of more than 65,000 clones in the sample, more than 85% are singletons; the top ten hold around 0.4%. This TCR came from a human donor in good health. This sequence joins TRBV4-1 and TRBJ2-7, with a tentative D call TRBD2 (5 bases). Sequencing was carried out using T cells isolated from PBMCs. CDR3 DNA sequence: TGCGCCAGCAGCCAAGAGGGCGGGGAGCAGTACTTC. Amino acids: CASSQEGGEQYF.